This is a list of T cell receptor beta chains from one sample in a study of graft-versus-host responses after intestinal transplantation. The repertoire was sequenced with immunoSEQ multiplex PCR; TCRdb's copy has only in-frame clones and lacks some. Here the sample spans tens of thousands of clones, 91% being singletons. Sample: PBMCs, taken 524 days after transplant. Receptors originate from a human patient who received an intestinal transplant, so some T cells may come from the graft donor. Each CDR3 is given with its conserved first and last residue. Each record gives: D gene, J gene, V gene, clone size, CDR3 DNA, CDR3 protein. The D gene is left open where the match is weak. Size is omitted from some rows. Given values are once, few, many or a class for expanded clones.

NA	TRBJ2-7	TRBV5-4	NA	TGTGCCAGCAGCTTGGGCGCGAACAGTGGCCTTTACGAGCAGTACTTC	CASSLGANSGLYEQYF
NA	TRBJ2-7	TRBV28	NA	TGTGCCAGCAGTTCCGATACCGTAGGGCTAGCCTACGAGCAGTACTTC	CASSSDTVGLAYEQYF
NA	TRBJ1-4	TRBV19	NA	TGTGCCAGTAGTGGCCGGACAGACTTTAATGAAAAACTGTTTTTT	CASSGRTDFNEKLFF
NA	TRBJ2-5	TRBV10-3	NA	TGTGCCATCAGTGAGTCTGAAAGAGAGACCCAGTACTTC	CAISESERETQYF
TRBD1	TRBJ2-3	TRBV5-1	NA	TGCGCCAGCAGCTTAACCAGGGGGCCTAGCACAGATACGCAGTATTTT	CASSLTRGPSTDTQYF
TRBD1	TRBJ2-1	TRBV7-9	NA	TGTGCCAGCAGCTCTACCCGGGACAGGGGCGATGAGCAGTTCTTC	CASSSTRDRGDEQFF
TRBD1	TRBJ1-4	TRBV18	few	TGTGCCAGCTCACCAGGGACCGGGACAGCTAATGAAAAACTGTTTTTT	CASSPGTGTANEKLFF
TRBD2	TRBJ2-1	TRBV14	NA	TGTGCCAGCAGCCAAAGCTCTTTCGGACTAGCGGTATACAATGAGCAGTTCTTC	CASSQSSFGLAVYNEQFF
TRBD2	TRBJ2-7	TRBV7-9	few	TGTGCCAGCACCACTGGGGGGGGAGGAAGCTACGAGCAGTACTTC	CASTTGGGGSYEQYF
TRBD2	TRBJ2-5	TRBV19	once	TGTGCCAGTAGTATCGGGAGGGAAGAGACCCAGTACTTC	CASSIGREETQYF
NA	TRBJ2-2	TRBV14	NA	TGTGCCAGCAGCCAAGGGGCCCCCTGGACAGCCCGCACCGGGGAGCTGTTTTTT	CASSQGAPWTARTGELFF
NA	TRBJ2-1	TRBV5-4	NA	TGTGCCAGCAGCTTGGGCGGAAACTCCTACAATGAGCAGTTCTTC	CASSLGGNSYNEQFF
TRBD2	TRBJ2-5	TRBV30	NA	TGTGCCTGGACCGGGACTAGCGGGAGTGGGAAGACCCAGTACTTC	CAWTGTSGSGKTQYF
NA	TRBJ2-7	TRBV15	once	TGTGCCACCAGCGAACAGGGATCCGAGCAGTACTTC	CATSEQGSEQYF
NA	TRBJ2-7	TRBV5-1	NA	TGCGCCAGCAGCTTAACCAGGGGAAGGGGGGGCTACGAGCAGTACTTC	CASSLTRGRGGYEQYF
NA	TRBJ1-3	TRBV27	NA	TGTGCCAGCAATTTGACAGGCTCTGGAAACACCATATATTTT	CASNLTGSGNTIYF
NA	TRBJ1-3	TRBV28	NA	TGTGCCAGCAGGTCGGTACAGGAGGACACCATATATTTT	CASRSVQEDTIYF
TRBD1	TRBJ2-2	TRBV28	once	TGTGCCAGCAGGCCTCTGGGATACTCGACAGGGGAAGGCACCGGGGAGCTGTTTTTT	CASRPLGYSTGEGTGELFF
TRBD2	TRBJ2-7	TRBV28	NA	TGTGCCAGCAGTCCCGGACTAGCGGGGGGATGGTACTTC	CASSPGLAGGWYF
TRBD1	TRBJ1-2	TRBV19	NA	TGTGCCAGTAGTAGACAGACAGGGTCTGGTCATGGCTACACCTTC	CASSRQTGSGHGYTF
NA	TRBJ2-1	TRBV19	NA	TGTGCCAGTAGTATCGGGGGGCTTAATGAGCAGTTCTTC	CASSIGGLNEQFF
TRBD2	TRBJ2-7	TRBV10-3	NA	TGTGCTATCAGTTTCTCGGGAGGGGGGGTCTCCTACGAGCAGTACTTC	CAISFSGGGVSYEQYF
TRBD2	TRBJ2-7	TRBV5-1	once	TGCGCCAGCAGCTTGGGGCTAGCGGGCCCTTCCGCCTCCTACGAGCAGTACTTC	CASSLGLAGPSASYEQYF
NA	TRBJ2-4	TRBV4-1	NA	TGCGCCAGCAGCCAAGAACAGGGACGAAACATTCAGTACTTC	CASSQEQGRNIQYF
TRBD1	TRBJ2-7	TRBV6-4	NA	TGTGCCAGCCCAGGGGGATTATCTCCCTACGAGCAGTACTTC	CASPGGLSPYEQYF
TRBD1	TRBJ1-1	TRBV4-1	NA	TGCGCCAGCAGCCGTGAGGCGGCAGGGGGGTCCCGTGAAGCTTTCTTT	CASSREAAGGSREAFF
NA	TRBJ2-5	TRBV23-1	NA	TGCGCCAGCAGTCAAGAGACCCAGTACTTC	CASSQETQYF
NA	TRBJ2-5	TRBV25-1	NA	TGTGCCAGCAGTGACCCCGGGTTGGGGACCCAGTACTTC	CASSDPGLGTQYF
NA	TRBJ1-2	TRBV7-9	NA	TGTGCCAGCAGCTTAGAACCCTATGGCTACACCTTC	CASSLEPYGYTF
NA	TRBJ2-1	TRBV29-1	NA	TGCAGCGTTGGGGACACTCGGAGAGGCAATGAGCAGTTCTTC	CSVGDTRRGNEQFF
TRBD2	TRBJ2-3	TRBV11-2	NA	TGTGCCAGCAGCTCCCCCGGGCTAGCGGGAGGGACTAGCACAGATACGCAGTATTTT	CASSSPGLAGGTSTDTQYF
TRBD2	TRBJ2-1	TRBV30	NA	TGTGCCTGGACCAACGAAGGGACTAGCGGGAGGGCAAGGGGGGCTGAGCAGTTCTTC	CAWTNEGTSGRARGAEQFF
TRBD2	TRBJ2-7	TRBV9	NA	TGTGCCAGCAGCGCTGTCCAAACTAGCGGGAGTACCTACGAGCAGTACTTC	CASSAVQTSGSTYEQYF
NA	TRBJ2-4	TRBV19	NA	TGTGCCAGTAGCGACAGCTTAAAAAACATTCAGTACTTC	CASSDSLKNIQYF
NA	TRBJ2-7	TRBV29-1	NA	TGCAGCGTTGGGGGGGAAGGCTACGAGCAGTACTTC	CSVGGEGYEQYF
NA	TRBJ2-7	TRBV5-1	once	TGCGCCAGCAGCTCGGACCGGGGATCCTACGAGCAGTACTTC	CASSSDRGSYEQYF
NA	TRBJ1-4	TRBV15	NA	TGTGCCACCAGCTGGGGAGGGGGGAGTGAAAAACTGTTTTTT	CATSWGGGSEKLFF
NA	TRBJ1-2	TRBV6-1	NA	TGTGCCAGCGGGGACGGCCTGGGCTACACCTTC	CASGDGLGYTF
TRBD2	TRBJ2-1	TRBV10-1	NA	TGCGCCAGCAGTGAGTCCCCACTAGCGGGAGGGCCAAATGAGCAGTTCTTC	CASSESPLAGGPNEQFF
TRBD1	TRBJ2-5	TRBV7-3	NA	TGTGCCAGCAGCTACGGACAGGAAGAGACCCAGTACTTC	CASSYGQEETQYF
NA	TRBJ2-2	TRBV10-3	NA	TGTGCCATCAGTGATATGGCAGCCCAAGGGACCGGGGAGCTGTTTTTT	CAISDMAAQGTGELFF
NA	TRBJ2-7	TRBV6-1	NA	TGTGCCAGCAGGGGAACAGGAACTACCTACGAGCAGTACTTC	CASRGTGTTYEQYF
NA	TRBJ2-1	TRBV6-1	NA	TGTGCCAGCAGCCGGGGAGGCTACAATGAGCAGTTCTTC	CASSRGGYNEQFF